What follows are 17 T cell receptor beta chains derived from one specimen sequenced in a study of blood T cell repertoires in COVID-19. Repertoires were generated with immunoSEQ multiplex PCR, while TCRdb's copy carries only in-frame clones and drops some. The sample records about 160,000 clones, 70% to 80% being singletons. The sample taken for sequencing was peripheral blood. The source of these receptors is a man aged 60 to 75 with acute or convalescent COVID-19.

This rearrangement joins TRBV11-1 to TRBJ2-5; 8 nucleotides agree with TRBD1. This CDR3 spans 15 amino acids. With 6 bases clipped from V and 5 bases from J, the junction kept 11 bases outside the gene matches. Germline-derived CDR1 and CDR2 are SGHAT and FQDESV (reference sequence). The CDR3 DNA reads as TGTGCCAGCAGACCCCCAGACAGGGGCCACGAGACCCAGTACTTC. Protein sequence: CASRPPDRGHETQYF.

The sample holds a few counts of this clone. V is TRBV6-4 and J is TRBJ2-3; the match to TRBD1 covers 7 bases. This CDR3 comprises 13 residues. V gave up 6 bases and J gave up 1 base; unmatched junction bases: 1. Germline V lookup: CDR1 MRHNA, CDR2 SNTAGT. CDR3 protein: CASSGQGTDTQYF. The CDR3 coding sequence is TGTGCCAGCAGCGGACAGGGCACAGATACGCAGTATTTT.

The V and J genes are TRBV2 and TRBJ1-1, with 9 bases identical to TRBD1. The CDR3 is made up of 14 amino acids. Per the germline V gene, CDR1 is SNHLY and CDR2 is FYNNEI. V dropped 4 bases and J dropped 0; count of bases not matched to a gene: 0. The CDR3, as DNA: TGTGCCAGCAGTGGGGACAGGGTGAACACTGAAGCTTTCTTT. Encoded protein: CASSGDRVNTEAFF.

J is TRBJ2-1 and V is TRBV11-2, with 10 positions matching TRBD2. The junction had 13 bases not matched to a gene; V was cut back by 5 bases and J by 0 bases. The CDR3 loop spans 19 amino acids. The germline V gene has CDR1 SGHAT and CDR2 FQNNGV. CDR3 sequence: CASSPGGSGGTSSYNEQFF. CDR3 coding DNA: TGTGCCAGCAGCCCTGGGGGTAGCGGGGGGACGAGCTCCTACAATGAGCAGTTCTTC. Full variable domain (remainder filled in from reference TRBV11-2 and TRBJ2-1): EAGVAQSPRYKIIEKRQSVAFWCNPISGHATLYWYQQILGQGPKLLIQFQNNGVVDDSQLPKDRFSAERLKGVDSTLKIQPAKLEDSAVYLCASSPGGSGGTSSYNEQFFGPGTRLTVL.

This clone has more than one count but fewer than ten. The gene calls are TRBV19 and TRBJ1-3; D uncertain. Germline V gives CDR1 LNHDA, CDR2 SQIVND (reference sequence). V lost 5 bases and J 2 bases, leaving 7 bases between the germline ends. The length of the CDR3 is 13 residues. The CDR3 DNA reads as TGTGCCAGTAGTTCCAAAACTGGAAACACCATATATTTT. This sequence encodes CASSSKTGNTIYF.

V usage is TRBV7-9 and J usage is TRBJ1-1, with TRBD1 matching 8 bases. Germline trimming cut 8 bases from V and 2 bases from J; bases unmatched to any gene: 1. Germline V CDR1 and CDR2: SEHNR, FQNEAQ (reference sequence). The CDR3 runs 12 residues. CDR3 nucleotide sequence: TGTGCCAGCGGACAGGGCAACACTGAAGCTTTCTTT. It translates to CASGQGNTEAFF.

This chain connects TRBV24-1 to TRBJ2-1, with D maybe TRBD2 (5 bases). Between the trimmed V and J ends, which lost 6 bases and 10 bases, there was a span of 12 bases. Germline CDR1 KGHDR, CDR2 SFDVKD. The CDR3 is made up of 12 amino acids. The CDR3 coding sequence is TGTGCCACCAGTTCGGGGAGTTTCGAGCAGTTCTTC. The encoded protein is CATSSGSFEQFF.

V gene TRBV27 combines with J gene TRBJ1-6, with a tentative D call TRBD1 (6 bases). The V end was cut by 5 bases, the J end by 7 bases, with 18 bases between. The germline V gene has CDR1 MNHEY and CDR2 SMNVEV (reference sequence). This CDR3 has 16 residues. The CDR3 DNA reads as TGTGCCAGCAGTCGCTCCCGACAGGTCCGAAATTCACCCCTCCACTTT. Translation: CASSRSRQVRNSPLHF.

The V call is TRBV6-1, the J call TRBJ2-7; a possible D gene is TRBD1 (6 bases). Germline values: CDR1 MNHNS, CDR2 SASEGT. V lost 1 base to trimming and J lost 1 base, with 11 bases between them. This CDR3 contains 15 residues. The CDR3 sequence is CASSEGPTGSYEQYF. Here the CDR3 DNA reads TGTGCCAGCAGTGAAGGCCCGACAGGTTCCTACGAGCAGTACTTC.

The chain is built from TRBV7-8 and TRBJ2-3; D is perhaps TRBD2 (6 bases). This CDR3 has 14 residues. V lost 4 bases and J lost 4, with 12 bases in between. Germline CDR1 is SGHVS and CDR2 is FQNEAQ. The CDR3 here is CASSSREQADTQYF. CDR3 in DNA: TGTGCCAGCAGCTCCCGGGAGCAGGCAGATACGCAGTATTTT.

This chain connects TRBV3-1 (or the pseudogene TRBV3-2) to TRBJ2-5, with 12 bases matching TRBD2. The germline V gene encodes CDR1 LGHDT and CDR2 YNNKEL (reference sequence). The CDR3 is 14 amino acids. V dropped 4 bases and J dropped 5; count of bases not matched to a gene: 2. In nucleotides, the CDR3 is TGTGCCAGCAGCCTCCTAGCGGGGGGGGAGACCCAGTACTTC. Amino acids: CASSLLAGGETQYF.

The chain joins TRBV27 to TRBJ2-3; 7 nucleotides match TRBD1. Germline V gene data show CDR1 as MNHEY and CDR2 as SMNVEV (reference sequence). This CDR3 comprises 15 residues. With 4 bases clipped from V and 2 bases from J, the junction kept 6 bases outside the gene matches. Written as DNA, the CDR3 is TGTGCCAGCAGTTATAAGGACAGGTTCACAGATACGCAGTATTTT. Encoded protein: CASSYKDRFTDTQYF.

The chain uses TRBV4-1 and TRBJ2-1; TRBD1 matches 9 bases. The germline V gene encodes CDR1 MGHRA and CDR2 YSYEKL. The CDR3 is 14 amino acids. V shed 4 bases and J 8 bases; nucleotides not matched to a gene: 6. CDR3 bases: TGCGCCAGCAGCCGACGACAGGGGGGGGATGAGCAGTTCTTC. Amino acid sequence: CASSRRQGGDEQFF.

The chain combines TRBV9 with TRBJ1-1; D gene unclear. This CDR3 is 11 amino acids long. V lost 1 base and J lost 5, with 3 bases in between. The germline gives CDR1 SGDLS, CDR2 YYNGEE. The CDR3 DNA follows: TGTGCCAGCAGCGTACGGACTGAAGCTTTCTTT. Translating gives CASSVRTEAFF.

The chain carries TRBV6-1 and TRBJ2-3; 7 bases match TRBD1. V was pared by 0 bases and J by 4 bases, with 10 bases of the junction left unmatched. Germline loops: CDR1 MNHNS, CDR2 SASEGT. The CDR3 extends over 17 amino acids. CDR3 region: CASSEALPGTASDTQYF. The CDR3 DNA reads TGTGCCAGCAGTGAAGCTCTCCCTGGGACAGCATCAGATACGCAGTATTTT.

This clone showed up just once. The chain recombines TRBV6-5 with TRBJ2-7; 9 bases match TRBD1. V shed 6 bases and J 3 bases; nucleotides not matched to a gene: 6. Looked up from germline, CDR1 is MNHEY and CDR2 is SVGAGI. The CDR3 has 14 amino acids. CDR3 sequence: CASSLTGGGYEQYF. CDR3 DNA sequence: TGTGCCAGCAGCCTCACAGGGGGCGGCTACGAGCAGTACTTC.

This CDR3 reads CASSGTGLGQLNVLTF. CDR3 nucleotides: TGTGCCAGCAGTGGAACAGGGTTAGGCCAACTCAACGTCCTGACTTTC. The chain links TRBV25-1 to TRBJ2-6; possibly TRBD1 for D (6 bases). The CDR3 sequence is 16 residues long. The V and J ends lost 4 bases and 9 bases respectively, with 19 bases between them. Per the germline V gene, CDR1 is MGHDK and CDR2 is SYGVNS.